The subject of this entry is one T cell receptor (beta chain). Sequenced by immunoSEQ multiplex PCR; TCRdb stores in-frame clones only, minus some. The table includes fewer than 400,000 clones, approximately 88% detected once. The sample comes from a study of blood T cell repertoires in COVID-19. Study details: Sample material is recorded as cDNA or gDNA derived from T cells, B-cell-depleted T cells, or PBMCs.

Germline V gene sequence: CDR1 MNHEY, CDR2 SMNVEV (reference sequence). The CDR3 has 15 residues. Deletions cut 2 bases from V and 4 bases from J, with 15 bases between. What the recovered Cohort 3 donors had was two negative PCRs, clearance, or symptom resolution. Material for sequencing was PBMCs or T cells enriched from blood (not recorded which). This chain connects TRBV27 to TRBJ2-7; a possible D gene is TRBD1 (5 bases). The source of this sequence is a man aged 25 to 40 who had recovered from COVID-19. For the CDR3, the DNA is TGTGCCAGCAGTTTAGGCAGGGTCCACCTTTACGAGCAGTACTTC. This sequence encodes CASSLGRVHLYEQYF.